This paragraph reports one T cell receptor beta chain. No antigen is known for it. Germline V gives CDR1 LNHNV, CDR2 YYDKDF (reference sequence). This CDR3 comprises 13 residues. V lost 3 bases and J lost 5, with 8 bases in between. This entry comes from a study of CD8 T cells in ankylosing spondylitis. Notes on the study in general: Reported data indicate significant enrichment of disease-linked clones within matched ankylosing spondylitis synovial fluid. Both synovial fluid and blood in reactive arthritis had previously been reported to carry some motif variants. Relatively scarce in peripheral blood, disease-linked clones were CD8+. Characteristic, it appeared, of ankylosing spondylitis blood was a TCR beta motif of eight or nine highly homologous variants.

Quantitative 5'-RACE with molecular barcodes produced the TCR beta libraries. TCRdb recomputed calls from the 5' RACE reads with MiXCR, one row per CDR3 protein. The sample lists 700,000 or so distinct CDR3 sequences; roughly 19% were seen once. The receptor was isolated from a male donor with ankylosing spondylitis. Sequenced sample: blood, either unsorted or a sorted T cell fraction (not recorded which). This chain links TRBV15 with TRBJ2-1; D gene ambiguous. CDR3 bases: TGTGCCACCAGCAGGGAAACTAACAATGAGCAGTTCTTC. Protein sequence: CATSRETNNEQFF. Looking up the rest from reference TRBV15 and TRBJ2-1 gives the full variable domain: DAMVIQNPRYQVTQFGKPVTLSCSQTLNHNVMYWYQQKSSQAPKLLFHYYDKDFNNEADTPDNFQSRRPNTSFCFLDIRSPGLGDTAMYLCATSRETNNEQFFGPGTRLTVL.